The present T cell receptor beta chain was sequenced within a study of control samples from healthy donors and cancer patients. Profiled with immunoSEQ multiplex PCR; TCRdb holds only in-frame clones, not every one. In the table there are over 150,000 clones, 75% to 95% of which are singletons. Trimming cost V 5 bases and J 0 bases, with 14 bases left between them. CDR1 is SEHNR, CDR2 FQNEAQ, per germline (reference sequence). CDR3 length equals 16 residues. Material for sequencing was blood. This chain links TRBV7-9 with TRBJ1-3; D might be TRBD1 (5 bases). The sequence was collected from a woman between 40 and 55 years old in good health. The CDR3 protein is CASSTPRGISGNTIYF. CDR3 coding DNA: TGTGCCAGCAGCACCCCCCGGGGGATCTCTGGAAACACCATATATTTT. The full variable domain, rest sourced from reference TRBV7-9 and TRBJ1-3, is DTGVSQNPRHKITKRGQNVTFRCDPISEHNRLYWYRQTLGQGPEFLTYFQNEAQLEKSRLLSDRFSAERPKGSFSTLEIQRTEQGDSAMYLCASSTPRGISGNTIYFGEGSWLTVV.